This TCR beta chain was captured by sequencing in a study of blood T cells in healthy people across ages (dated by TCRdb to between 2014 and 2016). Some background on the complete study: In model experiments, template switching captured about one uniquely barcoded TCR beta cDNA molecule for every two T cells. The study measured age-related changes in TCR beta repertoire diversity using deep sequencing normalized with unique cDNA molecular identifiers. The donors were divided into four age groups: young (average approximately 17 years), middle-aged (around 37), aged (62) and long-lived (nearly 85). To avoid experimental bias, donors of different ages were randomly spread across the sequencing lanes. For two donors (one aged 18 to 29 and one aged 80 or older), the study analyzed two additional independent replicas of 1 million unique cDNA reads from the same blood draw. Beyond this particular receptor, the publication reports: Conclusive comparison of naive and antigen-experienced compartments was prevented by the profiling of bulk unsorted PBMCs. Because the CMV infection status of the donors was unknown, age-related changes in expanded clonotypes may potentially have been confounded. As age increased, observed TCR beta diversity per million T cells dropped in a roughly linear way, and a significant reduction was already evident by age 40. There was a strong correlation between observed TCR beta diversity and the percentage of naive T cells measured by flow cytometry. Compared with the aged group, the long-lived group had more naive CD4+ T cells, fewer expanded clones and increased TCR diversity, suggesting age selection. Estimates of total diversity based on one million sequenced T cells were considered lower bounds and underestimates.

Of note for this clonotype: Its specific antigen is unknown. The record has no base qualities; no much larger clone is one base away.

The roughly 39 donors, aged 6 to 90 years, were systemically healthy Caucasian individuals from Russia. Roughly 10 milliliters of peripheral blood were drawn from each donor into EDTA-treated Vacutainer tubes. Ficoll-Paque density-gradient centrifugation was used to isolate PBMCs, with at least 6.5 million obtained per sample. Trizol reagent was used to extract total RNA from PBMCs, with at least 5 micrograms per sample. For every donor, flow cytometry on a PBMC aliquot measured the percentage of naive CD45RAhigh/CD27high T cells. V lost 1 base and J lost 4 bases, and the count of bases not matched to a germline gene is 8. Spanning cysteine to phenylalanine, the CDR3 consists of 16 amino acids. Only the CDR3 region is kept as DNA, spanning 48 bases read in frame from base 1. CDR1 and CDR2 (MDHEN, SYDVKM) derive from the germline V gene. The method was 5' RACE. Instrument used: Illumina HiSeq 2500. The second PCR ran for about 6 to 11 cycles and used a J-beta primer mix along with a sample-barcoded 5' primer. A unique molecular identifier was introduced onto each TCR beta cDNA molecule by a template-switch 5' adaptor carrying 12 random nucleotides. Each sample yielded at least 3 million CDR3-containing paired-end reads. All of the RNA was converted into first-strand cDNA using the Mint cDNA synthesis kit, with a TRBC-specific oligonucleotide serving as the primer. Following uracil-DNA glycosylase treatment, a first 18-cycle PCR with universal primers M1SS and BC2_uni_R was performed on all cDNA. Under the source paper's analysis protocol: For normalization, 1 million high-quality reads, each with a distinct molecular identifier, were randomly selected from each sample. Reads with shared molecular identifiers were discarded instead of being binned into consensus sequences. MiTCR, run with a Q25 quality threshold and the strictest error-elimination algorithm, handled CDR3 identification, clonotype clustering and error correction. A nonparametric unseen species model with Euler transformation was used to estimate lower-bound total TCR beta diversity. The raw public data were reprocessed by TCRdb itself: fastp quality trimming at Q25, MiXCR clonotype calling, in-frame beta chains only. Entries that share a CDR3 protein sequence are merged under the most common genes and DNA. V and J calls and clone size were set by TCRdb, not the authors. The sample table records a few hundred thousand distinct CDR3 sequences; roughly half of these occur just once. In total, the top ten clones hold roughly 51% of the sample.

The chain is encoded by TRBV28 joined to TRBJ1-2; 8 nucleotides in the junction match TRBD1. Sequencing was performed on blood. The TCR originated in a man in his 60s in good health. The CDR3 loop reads CASSLSQGAYFYGYTF. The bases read TGTGCCAGCAGTTTATCGCAGGGGGCCTACTTCTATGGCTACACCTTC.